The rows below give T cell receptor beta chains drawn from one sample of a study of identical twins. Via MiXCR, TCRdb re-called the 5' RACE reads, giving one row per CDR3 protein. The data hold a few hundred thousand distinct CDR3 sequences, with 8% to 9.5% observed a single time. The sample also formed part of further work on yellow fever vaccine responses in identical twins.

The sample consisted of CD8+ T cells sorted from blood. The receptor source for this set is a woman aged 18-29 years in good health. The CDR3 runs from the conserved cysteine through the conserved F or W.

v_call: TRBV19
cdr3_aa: CASSIDGGPTGELFF

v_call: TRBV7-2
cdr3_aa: CASSLNAEIGDEQFF

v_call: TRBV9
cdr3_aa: CASSVGQGLWDTEAFF

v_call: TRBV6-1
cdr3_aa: CASSEAQGRQSSYEQYF

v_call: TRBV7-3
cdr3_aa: CASRSGTENTEAFF

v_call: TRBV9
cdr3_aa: CASSPHTGTQIPTGELFF

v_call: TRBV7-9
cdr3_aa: CASSYPAGETQYF

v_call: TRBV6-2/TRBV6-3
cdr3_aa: CASQQGSTGELFF

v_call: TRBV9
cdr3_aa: CASSGSGGGASDTQYF

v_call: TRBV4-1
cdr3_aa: CASSPHLANILLEAGELFF

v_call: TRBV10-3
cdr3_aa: CAIREGGYEQYF

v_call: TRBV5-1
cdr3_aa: CASSRRAGDTGELFF

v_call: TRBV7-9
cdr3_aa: CASNPTTGTDTQYF

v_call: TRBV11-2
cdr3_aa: CASSLNPLAGVADTQYF

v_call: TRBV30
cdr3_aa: CAWSVGLNTEAFF

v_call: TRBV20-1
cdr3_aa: CSAIKSANTGELFF

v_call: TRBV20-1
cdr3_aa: CSARVQGIENEQFF

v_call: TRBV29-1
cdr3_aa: CSAPSGRAYEQFF

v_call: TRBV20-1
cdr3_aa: CSARARQGQSYNEQFF

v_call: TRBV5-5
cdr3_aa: CASSLFRGMNTEAFF

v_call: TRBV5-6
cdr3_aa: CASTLGAGGPRDEQFF

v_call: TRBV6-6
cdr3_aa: CASSWTAGDEQYF

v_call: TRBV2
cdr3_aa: CASLERGGAKNIQYF

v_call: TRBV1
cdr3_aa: CTSSQGGLAGLDTQYF

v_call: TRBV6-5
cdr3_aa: CASSSDPILYEQYF

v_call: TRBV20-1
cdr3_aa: CSARPPGTAYDQYF

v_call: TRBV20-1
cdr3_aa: CSSRDGVYGYTF

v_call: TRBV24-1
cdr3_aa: CATSDLGVAGEVYNEQFF

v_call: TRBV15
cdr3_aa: CATSRDPLTLRLDTSTDTQYF

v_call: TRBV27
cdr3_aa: CATRGGPEQYF

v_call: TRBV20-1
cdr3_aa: CSARDTGTDTYNEQFF